This is a list of T cell receptor beta chains from one sample in a study of blood T cell repertoires in COVID-19. Sequencing used immunoSEQ multiplex PCR; TCRdb keeps in-frame clones, though not all of them. Among around 480,000 clones listed, around 89% were seen once. Sequenced: peripheral blood. Receptor source: a woman aged 45-60 years with COVID-19, enrolled during active disease. Both conserved end residues are part of each CDR3. The D gene is left open where the match is weak. The listing skips clone size in some rows; elsewhere it reads once, few, many or a size class.

d_call: NA; v_call: TRBV29-1; clone_size: NA; j_call: TRBJ1-1; cdr3_nt: TGCAGCGTTGAAGAGACGGGAGCTTTCTTT; cdr3_aa: CSVEETGAFF
d_call: TRBD1; v_call: TRBV5-6; clone_size: NA; j_call: TRBJ1-5; cdr3_nt: TGTGCCAGCAGCTCAGGGGACAGGGATAGGAAGCCCCAGCATTTT; cdr3_aa: CASSSGDRDRKPQHF
d_call: TRBD1; v_call: TRBV5-1; clone_size: NA; j_call: TRBJ2-2; cdr3_nt: TGCGCCAGCAGCTTTGCCCAAGTCAGGGGGCGCGGCACCGGGGAGCTGTTTTTT; cdr3_aa: CASSFAQVRGRGTGELFF
d_call: TRBD2; v_call: TRBV7-3; clone_size: NA; j_call: TRBJ2-3; cdr3_nt: TGTGCCAGCAGCCCTACCCTAGCGGGGGGCTCCGCAGATACGCAGTATTTT; cdr3_aa: CASSPTLAGGSADTQYF
d_call: TRBD1; v_call: TRBV3-1/TRBV3-2; clone_size: few; j_call: TRBJ2-7; cdr3_nt: TGTGCCAGCAGCCAAGGGACAGGGGTCTACGAGCAGTACTTC; cdr3_aa: CASSQGTGVYEQYF
d_call: TRBD1; v_call: TRBV7-8; clone_size: NA; j_call: TRBJ1-6; cdr3_nt: TGTGCCAGCAGCTTAGGTTTGGGACAGGGTTATTCACCCCTCCACTTT; cdr3_aa: CASSLGLGQGYSPLHF
d_call: TRBD1; v_call: TRBV19; clone_size: few; j_call: TRBJ2-1; cdr3_nt: TGTGCCAGTCGGGTCGGACAGGGGTTTTCCAATGAGCAGTTCTTC; cdr3_aa: CASRVGQGFSNEQFF
d_call: NA; v_call: TRBV29-1; clone_size: NA; j_call: TRBJ1-2; cdr3_nt: TGCAGCGTTGATCCACGGCAGGGTACATTTAACTATGGCTACACCTTC; cdr3_aa: CSVDPRQGTFNYGYTF
d_call: TRBD2; v_call: TRBV10-1; clone_size: NA; j_call: TRBJ2-3; cdr3_nt: TGCGCCAGCAGTGAGTGGACTAGCGGGGGCACAGATACGCAGTATTTT; cdr3_aa: CASSEWTSGGTDTQYF
d_call: NA; v_call: TRBV6-5; clone_size: NA; j_call: TRBJ2-1; cdr3_nt: TGTGCCAGCAGTTGGGTAGGGGGCAATGAGCAGTTCTTC; cdr3_aa: CASSWVGGNEQFF
d_call: TRBD1; v_call: TRBV29-1; clone_size: NA; j_call: TRBJ1-2; cdr3_nt: TGCAGCGCCGAGCGACAGGGGGGGTTCTATGGCTACACCTTC; cdr3_aa: CSAERQGGFYGYTF
d_call: TRBD2; v_call: TRBV11-2; clone_size: NA; j_call: TRBJ2-7; cdr3_nt: TGTGCCAGCAGCTTAGGGCGGGGGGCCATCTACGAGCAGTACTTC; cdr3_aa: CASSLGRGAIYEQYF
d_call: NA; v_call: TRBV28; clone_size: NA; j_call: TRBJ2-7; cdr3_nt: TGTGCCAGCAGTTTGGGAAGGGGGAGGGGCGAGCAGTACTTC; cdr3_aa: CASSLGRGRGEQYF
d_call: TRBD2; v_call: TRBV19; clone_size: NA; j_call: TRBJ2-5; cdr3_nt: TGTGCCAGTAGTATTCTAGCGGGGGATTACCAGTACTTC; cdr3_aa: CASSILAGDYQYF
d_call: TRBD1; v_call: TRBV19; clone_size: NA; j_call: TRBJ1-1; cdr3_nt: TGTGCCAGTAGTATTAAGGGGGACAGGGGGCTGAAAACTGAAGCTTTCTTT; cdr3_aa: CASSIKGDRGLKTEAFF
d_call: NA; v_call: TRBV28; clone_size: NA; j_call: TRBJ2-7; cdr3_nt: TGTGCCAGCAGTTTACAGGGCTACGAGCAGTACTTC; cdr3_aa: CASSLQGYEQYF
d_call: TRBD1; v_call: TRBV5-1; clone_size: NA; j_call: TRBJ1-2; cdr3_nt: TGCGCCAGCAGCCCCGGACAGGGGGCGGCCGGCTACACCTTC; cdr3_aa: CASSPGQGAAGYTF